This T cell receptor beta chain emerged from a study of T cell repertoires in cytomegalovirus infection (dated by TCRdb to between 2017 and 2020). Concerning the study at large: Donor HLA type was relevant to the analysis, because carriage of CMV infection together with the matching HLA type was indicated by public TCR beta signatures. Overall results and qualifications from the work: Cumulative frequency of public TCR beta family members discriminated carriers of CMV infection plus the relevant HLA type in this cohort and an independent roughly 340-donor cohort. In the ex vivo response, HLA-C-restricted CMV-specific TCR beta clonotypes were dominant, and in two of eight donors the single most frequent clonotype came from this HLA-C-restricted group.

TCRdb names Illumina HiSeq 1500 as the instrument used. Starting from the raw public reads, TCRdb applied fastp trimming at Q25, assembled clones with MiXCR and retained in-frame beta chains. Here each entry gathers all rows of one CDR3 protein and keeps the most common genes and DNA. The sample table shows under 300,000 distinct CDR3 sequences, and approximately 15% are seen once. The ten most abundant clones make up around 47% of the sample. Comments on this clonotype: Its specific antigen is unknown. No base quality information exists; no much larger clone differs at one position.

The material sequenced was CD8+ T cells from PBMCs. This clonotype was obtained from a human donor in good health (CMV status not recorded). Some clones in this sample may be carry-over from other donors' samples.

The DNA sequence is given as TGTGCCAGCAGTAAATCGGGGGGGGCTGATACGCAGTATTTT. It codes for CASSKSGGADTQYF. The V gene is TRBV12-3 or TRBV12-4 and the J gene is TRBJ2-3, and TRBD2 matches 8 of the central bases. From the cysteine through the phenylalanine, the CDR3 covers 14 amino acids. Only CDR3 DNA remains: 42 bases, in frame from the first base. V and J are trimmed by 5 bases and 6 bases, and the gene matches miss 7 bases of the junction.